These T cell receptor beta chains were read from a single sample in a study of CD8 T cells in ankylosing spondylitis. MiXCR, applied by TCRdb to the 5' RACE reads, yields one record per CDR3 protein. The repertoire holds under 950,000 distinct CDR3 sequences, roughly 20% seen once, with 19% in the top ten. The source material was blood, either unsorted or a sorted T cell fraction (not recorded which). Receptor source: a male donor with ankylosing spondylitis. The CDR3 runs from the conserved cysteine through the conserved F or W. Each record gives: J gene, clone size, D gene, V gene, CDR3 protein, CDR3 DNA. The D gene is left open where the match is weak. Size is stated for part of the rows, as once, few or many counts, or as a class when the clone is expanded.

J: TRBJ2-7; size: .; D: .; V: TRBV20-1; CDR3: CSARDLQEGEIYEQYF; DNA: TGCAGTGCTAGAGATCTGCAGGAGGGGGAGATTTACGAGCAGTACTTC
J: TRBJ2-7; size: .; D: TRBD2; V: TRBV19; CDR3: CASDSGGYEQYF; DNA: TGTGCCAGCGATAGCGGGGGATACGAGCAGTACTTC
J: TRBJ1-4; size: .; D: .; V: TRBV20-1; CDR3: CSAHPTATTNEKLFF; DNA: TGCAGTGCACACCCAACAGCAACAACTAATGAAAAACTGTTTTTT
J: TRBJ2-2; size: .; D: .; V: TRBV30; CDR3: CAWVEAGNTGELFF; DNA: TGTGCCTGGGTGGAGGCGGGAAACACCGGGGAGCTGTTTTTT
J: TRBJ1-2; size: .; D: TRBD1; V: TRBV12-3/TRBV12-4; CDR3: CASSLAPDREGYGYTF; DNA: TGTGCCAGCAGTTTAGCCCCGGACAGGGAAGGCTATGGCTACACCTTC
J: TRBJ2-1; size: many; D: TRBD2; V: TRBV7-7; CDR3: CASSLAGGRNNEQFF; DNA: TGTGCCAGCAGCTTAGCGGGAGGGAGGAACAATGAGCAGTTCTTC
J: TRBJ2-7; size: .; D: TRBD2; V: TRBV6-1; CDR3: CASSEVGTSYEQYF; DNA: TGTGCCAGCAGTGAAGTCGGGACTAGCTACGAGCAGTACTTC
J: TRBJ2-7; size: .; D: TRBD1; V: TRBV2; CDR3: CASRDYRGGIDEQYF; DNA: TGTGCCAGCAGAGACTACAGGGGTGGAATTGACGAGCAGTACTTC
J: TRBJ2-7; size: .; D: .; V: TRBV11-2; CDR3: CASSLAPTWGTYEQYF; DNA: TGTGCCAGCAGCTTAGCCCCGACATGGGGAACCTACGAGCAGTACTTC
J: TRBJ2-3; size: .; D: .; V: TRBV7-2; CDR3: CASSPLMGADTQYF; DNA: TGTGCCAGCAGCCCGCTTATGGGGGCAGATACGCAGTATTTT
J: TRBJ2-1; size: many; D: TRBD2; V: TRBV9; CDR3: CASSVGAGVQNEQFF; DNA: TGTGCCAGCAGCGTAGGGGCGGGGGTACAAAATGAGCAGTTCTTC
J: TRBJ2-5; size: many; D: .; V: TRBV7-8; CDR3: CASSLAGGQQETQYF; DNA: TGTGCCAGCAGCTTAGCGGGGGGGCAACAAGAGACCCAGTACTTC
J: TRBJ2-6; size: .; D: TRBD2; V: TRBV3-1; CDR3: CASSQELAPSGANVLTF; DNA: TGTGCCAGCAGCCAAGAACTAGCGCCCTCTGGGGCCAACGTCCTGACTTTC
J: TRBJ2-1; size: .; D: TRBD2; V: TRBV5-1; CDR3: CASRVTSGSAEQFF; DNA: TGCGCCAGCAGGGTTACTAGCGGGAGTGCTGAGCAGTTCTTC
J: TRBJ2-2; size: many; D: TRBD2; V: TRBV28; CDR3: CASRGLAGGNTGELFF; DNA: TGTGCCAGCAGGGGACTAGCGGGAGGGAACACCGGGGAGCTGTTTTTT
J: TRBJ2-7; size: .; D: TRBD1; V: TRBV29-1; CDR3: CSVRDRGYEQYF; DNA: TGCAGCGTACGGGACAGGGGATACGAGCAGTACTTC
J: TRBJ1-1; size: .; D: .; V: TRBV6-1; CDR3: CASAKEVQNTEAFF; DNA: TGTGCCAGCGCGAAGGAGGTTCAGAACACTGAAGCTTTCTTT
J: TRBJ2-3; size: .; D: .; V: TRBV12-5; CDR3: CASGLGQGTDTQYF; DNA: TGTGCTAGTGGTTTGGGACAAGGCACAGATACGCAGTATTTT
J: TRBJ2-3; size: many; D: .; V: TRBV12-3/TRBV12-4; CDR3: CASSPRKGSTDTQYF; DNA: TGTGCCAGCAGTCCCCGGAAGGGCAGCACAGATACGCAGTATTTT
J: TRBJ1-2; size: many; D: .; V: TRBV5-1; CDR3: CASSLDPGLYGYTF; DNA: TGCGCCAGCAGCTTGGACCCGGGATTGTATGGCTACACCTTC
J: TRBJ2-7; size: few; D: .; V: TRBV12-3/TRBV12-4; CDR3: CASSLDPGGGRKEQYF; DNA: TGTGCCAGCAGTTTAGATCCAGGAGGAGGTCGCAAGGAGCAGTACTTC
J: TRBJ2-5; size: .; D: .; V: TRBV27; CDR3: CASSLNRLVTSETQYF; DNA: TGTGCCAGCAGTTTAAACAGATTAGTAACTAGTGAGACCCAGTACTTC
J: TRBJ1-1; size: many; D: .; V: TRBV29-1; CDR3: CSVYGMNTEAFF; DNA: TGCAGCGTTTATGGGATGAACACTGAAGCTTTCTTT
J: TRBJ2-5; size: .; D: TRBD2; V: TRBV9; CDR3: CASSVDSGQETQYF; DNA: TGTGCCAGCAGCGTAGATAGCGGGCAAGAGACCCAGTACTTC
J: TRBJ2-7; size: few; D: .; V: TRBV28; CDR3: CASATVDYEQYF; DNA: TGTGCCAGCGCCACGGTCGACTACGAGCAGTACTTC
J: TRBJ2-1; size: .; D: .; V: TRBV5-1; CDR3: CASSRTGTNNEQFF; DNA: TGCGCCAGCAGCAGAACAGGGACCAACAATGAGCAGTTCTTC
J: TRBJ1-5; size: .; D: .; V: TRBV6-1; CDR3: CASSRLSNQPQHF; DNA: TGTGCCAGCAGTCGTCTTAGCAATCAGCCCCAGCATTTT
J: TRBJ1-1; size: few; D: TRBD1; V: TRBV5-1; CDR3: CASRDGQGGPWTEAFF; DNA: TGCGCCAGCAGGGACGGGCAGGGGGGCCCCTGGACTGAAGCTTTCTTT
J: TRBJ1-1; size: many; D: .; V: TRBV12-3/TRBV12-4; CDR3: CASSLGGPEAFF; DNA: TGTGCCAGCAGTTTAGGGGGGCCTGAAGCTTTCTTT
J: TRBJ1-2; size: .; D: .; V: TRBV27; CDR3: CASGGGAGTDYGYTF; DNA: TGTGCCAGCGGGGGTGGGGCAGGGACCGACTATGGCTACACCTTC
J: TRBJ2-6; size: .; D: .; V: TRBV7-9; CDR3: CASSFLLTSGANVLTF; DNA: TGTGCCAGCAGCTTTTTGCTCACCTCTGGGGCCAACGTCCTGACTTTC
J: TRBJ2-7; size: .; D: .; V: TRBV7-2; CDR3: CASRQSGSYEQYF; DNA: TGTGCCAGCAGGCAATCTGGATCCTACGAGCAGTACTTC
J: TRBJ2-3; size: .; D: TRBD1; V: TRBV5-1; CDR3: CASSLGQGARTDTQYF; DNA: TGCGCCAGCAGCTTGGGCCAGGGGGCTAGAACAGATACGCAGTATTTT
J: TRBJ2-7; size: .; D: .; V: TRBV10-3; CDR3: CAIRPDSNSYEQYF; DNA: TGTGCCATCAGGCCGGACAGTAACTCCTACGAGCAGTACTTC
J: TRBJ1-2; size: .; D: .; V: TRBV29-1; CDR3: CSVQGRGYGYTF; DNA: TGCAGCGTCCAGGGACGGGGCTATGGCTACACCTTC
J: TRBJ1-1; size: .; D: .; V: TRBV7-9; CDR3: CASSLVEGPEAFF; DNA: TGTGCCAGCAGCTTAGTCGAGGGGCCTGAAGCTTTCTTT
J: TRBJ2-4; size: many; D: .; V: TRBV4-3; CDR3: CASSQRVQDGKNIQYF; DNA: TGCGCCAGCAGCCAGAGAGTACAGGATGGCAAAAACATTCAGTACTTC
J: TRBJ2-3; size: few; D: .; V: TRBV4-3; CDR3: CASSQESQTPTDTQYF; DNA: TGCGCCAGCAGCCAAGAGTCCCAGACTCCCACAGATACGCAGTATTTT
J: TRBJ2-1; size: .; D: TRBD1; V: TRBV11-2; CDR3: CATGRDSYNEQFF; DNA: TGTGCCACCGGTCGGGACAGCTACAATGAGCAGTTCTTC
J: TRBJ2-5; size: few; D: .; V: TRBV12-3/TRBV12-4; CDR3: CASSHAQGHETQYF; DNA: TGTGCCAGCAGTCATGCCCAGGGTCACGAGACCCAGTACTTC
J: TRBJ2-3; size: few; D: TRBD2; V: TRBV5-1; CDR3: CASSFGAGGPDTQYF; DNA: TGCGCCAGCAGCTTCGGAGCGGGGGGCCCAGATACGCAGTATTTT
J: TRBJ2-3; size: .; D: TRBD2; V: TRBV5-1; CDR3: CASSLAGTSATDTQYF; DNA: TGCGCCAGCAGCTTGGCGGGGACTAGCGCCACAGATACGCAGTATTTT
J: TRBJ2-3; size: .; D: .; V: TRBV11-2; CDR3: CASSSAGDTQYF; DNA: TGTGCCAGCAGCTCCGCGGGAGATACGCAGTATTTT
J: TRBJ2-3; size: few; D: TRBD2; V: TRBV5-6; CDR3: CASSRGRVAGVTTDTQYF; DNA: TGTGCCAGCAGCCGCGGTAGGGTAGCGGGGGTGACCACAGATACGCAGTATTTT
J: TRBJ2-3; size: once; D: .; V: TRBV28; CDR3: CASSLSGRGDTQYF; DNA: TGTGCCAGCAGTTTATCCGGTAGGGGAGATACGCAGTATTTT
J: TRBJ2-2; size: .; D: .; V: TRBV3-1; CDR3: CASRASGANTGELFF; DNA: TGTGCCAGCAGGGCCTCCGGGGCGAACACCGGGGAGCTGTTTTTT
J: TRBJ1-5; size: .; D: TRBD1; V: TRBV10-3; CDR3: CAISRGQDNQPQHF; DNA: TGTGCCATCAGTCGAGGACAGGACAATCAGCCCCAGCATTTT
J: TRBJ2-5; size: many; D: .; V: TRBV12-3/TRBV12-4; CDR3: CASSISWGADETQYF; DNA: TGTGCCAGCAGTATCTCCTGGGGGGCGGATGAGACCCAGTACTTC
J: TRBJ1-1; size: .; D: .; V: TRBV9; CDR3: CASSVVGVSTEAFF; DNA: TGTGCCAGCAGCGTAGTCGGGGTAAGCACTGAAGCTTTCTTT